The 15 T cell receptor beta chains in this list originate from one sample, sequenced in a study of blood T cell repertoires in COVID-19 (dated by TCRdb to 2020 to 2022). Library construction relied on the immunoSEQ multiplex PCR assay. TCRdb mirrors the immuneACCESS table, restricted to in-frame sequences. Some clones are absent from its copies; in checked studies, under half trace to an unresolved V gene, and the reason for the others is unknown. The sample yields nearly 95,000 clones; roughly 79% were counted once. In total, the top ten clones hold around 17% of the sample. Sequenced sample: peripheral blood. All receptors derive from a human donor in a cohort sampled during active COVID-19.

This chain connects TRBV6-4 to TRBJ1-4, with D tentatively TRBD1 (5 bases). CDR1 and CDR2 (germline): MRHNA, SNTAGT. V lost 5 bases and J lost 5, with 15 bases in between. This CDR3 spans 15 amino acids. CDR3 DNA sequence: TGTGCCAGCAGTCTGACGGGGGGAAAGAATGAAAAACTGTTTTTT. Protein product: CASSLTGGKNEKLFF.

There are a few counts of this clone. The chain employs TRBV7-9 and TRBJ1-2, with a possible D match to TRBD1 (6 bases). V shed 3 bases and J shed 8 bases, with 19 bases lying between them. The CDR3 is 15 amino acids. CDR1 is SEHNR and CDR2 is FQNEAQ in the germline V gene (reference sequence). The CDR3 loop is CASSFFGQSREGYTF. The CDR3 DNA is TGTGCCAGCAGCTTCTTCGGACAGTCTAGAGAAGGCTACACCTTC.

This clone has a handful of counts. The chain employs TRBV2 and TRBJ2-5; 9 nucleotides match TRBD2. This CDR3 spans 14 amino acids. Germline CDR1 reads SNHLY; CDR2 reads FYNNEI. The trim removed 8 bases at V and 4 bases at J, leaving 8 bases unmatched. This chain's CDR3 is CASLRAGGRETQYF. In nucleotides, the CDR3 is TGTGCCAGCCTCCGGGCGGGAGGGAGAGAGACCCAGTACTTC.

Note on this clone: Other DNA sequences in this sample translate to the same CDR3. This rearrangement joins TRBV12-3 or TRBV12-4 to TRBJ2-7, with D unclear. The germline V and J ends were trimmed by 1 base and 3 bases, with 7 bases remaining between them. CDR3 length: 13 residues. As DNA, the CDR3 is TGTGCCAGCAGTTTAGGTCAGTTCTACGAGCAGTACTTC. Amino acid sequence: CASSLGQFYEQYF.

The chain recombines TRBV7-9 with TRBJ2-5; D call uncertain. With 3 bases removed from V and 4 bases from J, the gap between germline ends came to 12 bases. This CDR3 contains 14 residues. Germline V gives CDR1 SEHNR, CDR2 FQNEAQ (reference sequence). CDR3 loop: CASSFEQSPETQYF. CDR3 DNA: TGTGCCAGCAGCTTCGAACAGTCCCCAGAGACCCAGTACTTC.

The chain employs TRBV27 and TRBJ2-7, with TRBD2 matching over 9 bases. This CDR3 has 15 amino acids. The germline V gene encodes CDR1 MNHEY and CDR2 SMNVEV (reference sequence). The J segment lost 4 bases and the V segment lost 6 bases, leaving 10 bases of the junction unmatched. In DNA form, the CDR3 reads TGTGCCAGCAGCCGCAGACTAGCGGAACCATACGAGCAGTACTTC. It yields the protein CASSRRLAEPYEQYF.

The chain recombines TRBV5-1 with TRBJ2-7; 8 bases match TRBD1. With 4 bases clipped from V and 2 bases from J, the junction kept 8 bases outside the gene matches. The CDR3 covers 15 residues. Germline V lookup: CDR1 SGHRS, CDR2 YFSETQ. In DNA form, the CDR3 reads TGCGCCAGCAGCGCAGGACAGGGTACCACCTACGAGCAGTACTTC. Protein: CASSAGQGTTYEQYF.

The chain joins TRBV28 to TRBJ1-2; D not resolved. CDR1 is MDHEN, CDR2 SYDVKM, per germline. The CDR3 consists of 14 residues. Trimming removed 4 bases from V and 2 bases from J, with 11 bases in between. The CDR3 here is CASSSEGGNYGYTF. The CDR3 DNA reads TGTGCCAGCAGTTCTGAGGGTGGGAACTATGGCTACACCTTC.

The chain combines TRBV5-6 with TRBJ1-4; 7 nucleotides line up with TRBD1. Germline V CDR1 and CDR2: SGHDT, YYEEEE. Trimming removed 3 bases from V and 5 bases from J; junction bases left unmatched: 4. The CDR3 is made up of 14 amino acids. As DNA, the CDR3 is TGTGCCAGCAGCTCGACAGGGACGAATGAAAAACTGTTTTTT. It yields the protein CASSSTGTNEKLFF.

The CDR3 spells CASKWAEGKQPQHF. The DNA for the CDR3 is TGTGCCAGTAAGTGGGCGGAGGGTAAGCAGCCCCAGCATTTT. The rearrangement joins TRBV19 to TRBJ1-5; unclear D gene. The V gene's germline CDR1 is LNHDA and CDR2 SQIVND (reference sequence). Trimming stripped 7 bases from V and 7 bases from J, with 17 bases between. There are 14 residues in the CDR3.

The chain is built from TRBV5-6 and TRBJ2-3; D gene ambiguous. CDR3 size: 15 residues. Germline CDR1 reads SGHDT; CDR2 reads YYEEEE. V was cut by 0 bases and J by 0 bases, with 8 bases left in between. CDR3 in DNA: TGTGCCAGCAGCTTGGGCAGGAAAAGCACAGATACGCAGTATTTT. It codes for CASSLGRKSTDTQYF.

The chain couples TRBV28 to TRBJ2-2, with D possibly matching TRBD2 (6 bases). Germline values: CDR1 MDHEN, CDR2 SYDVKM. The CDR3 has 16 residues. V shed 4 bases and J shed 4 bases, with 16 bases lying between them. CDR3 in amino acids: CASSSPRRGGTGELFF. The CDR3 DNA reads as TGTGCCAGCAGTTCCCCCCGGAGGGGAGGCACCGGGGAGCTGTTTTTT.

This clone was seen once. The genes are TRBV5-1 and TRBJ2-1; a possible D gene is TRBD2 (6 bases). The germline V and J ends were trimmed by 0 bases and 2 bases, with 12 bases remaining between them. The V gene's germline CDR1 is SGHRS and CDR2 YFSETQ. There are 16 residues in the CDR3. The CDR3 bases are TGCGCCAGCAGCTTGGCGACGGGAGCCACCTACAATGAGCAGTTCTTC. Translated: CASSLATGATYNEQFF.

The CDR3 region has the DNA TGTGCCAGCAGCTTAGGAGGGACTAGCGGATTCCAAGAGACCCAGTACTTC. Encoded protein: CASSLGGTSGFQETQYF. The chain has TRBV7-9 and TRBJ2-5, with 11 bases lining up with TRBD2. Germline loops: CDR1 SEHNR, CDR2 FQNEAQ (reference sequence). The CDR3 is made up of 17 amino acids. The ends lost 1 base at V and 1 base at J; junction bases unmatched: 5.

The V gene is TRBV29-1, the J gene TRBJ2-2; the D gene is possibly TRBD1 (6 bases). The CDR3 has 13 residues. Germline assignment: CDR1 SQVTM and CDR2 ANQGSEA. The V gene lost 5 bases and the J gene lost 7 bases, with 14 bases spanning the gap. The CDR3 nucleotides are TGCAGCGTTCGGAGTGGGGGCGGCGGGGAGCTGTTTTTT. Amino acid sequence: CSVRSGGGGELFF.